What follows describes a single T cell receptor (beta chain). This sample stems from a study of T cell repertoires in ileal Crohn's disease. The repertoire was sequenced with immunoSEQ multiplex PCR; TCRdb's copy has only in-frame clones and lacks some. The sample includes roughly 15,000 clones, 84% seen only once; the top ten take roughly 6.7%. This CDR3 has 16 residues. The germline V and J ends were trimmed by 6 bases and 1 base, with 16 bases remaining between them. CDR1 is SQVTM and CDR2 is ANQGSEA in the germline V gene. Sequencing was done on a sample of ileal tissue. The sequence was collected from an adult with Crohn's disease. The V gene is TRBV29-1, the J gene TRBJ2-6; TRBD2 might be the D (5 bases). The CDR3 loop is CSVRLVGVSGANVLTF. The DNA of the CDR3 is TGCAGCGTAAGGTTGGTCGGGGTATCTGGGGCCAACGTCCTGACTTTC. The full variable domain, rest sourced from reference TRBV29-1 and TRBJ2-6, is SAVISQKPSRDICQRGTSLTIQCQVDSQVTMMFWYRQQPGQSLTLIATANQGSEATYESGFVIDKFPISRPNLTFSTLTVSNMSPEDSSIYLCSVRLVGVSGANVLTFGAGSRLTVL.